These 16 T cell receptor beta chains came from one sample sequenced in a study of regulatory T cells in long-lasting Graves disease. The time point here: newly diagnosed GD, antithyroid drugs for less than 3 months. There was RNA extracted from PBMCs, and the TCR library was made from it. With iRepertoire HTBI primers and Arm-PCR of CDR3 regions, TCR beta libraries were built. Via MiXCR, TCRdb re-called the multiplex PCR reads, giving one row per CDR3 protein. The sample comprises around 400,000 distinct CDR3 sequences, approximately 15% of which are singletons, and approximately 7.6% rests with the top ten. The data also belong to a second study, concerning T cells in Graves' hyperthyroidism and ophthalmopathy.

The sequences come from peripheral blood mononuclear cells (PBMCs), collected at new diagnosis, from a patient treated with antithyroid drugs. All receptors come from a woman in her thirties or forties with Graves disease.

This clonotype was picked up a small number of times. The chain joins TRBV18 to TRBJ1-5; D is undetermined. V lost 8 bases and J 8 bases, leaving 7 bases between the germline ends. Germline-derived CDR1 and CDR2 are KGHSH and LQKENI. This CDR3 comprises 10 residues. The CDR3 spells CASALEPQHF. CDR3 DNA sequence: TGTGCCAGCGCGCTAGAGCCCCAGCATTTT.

Only a few counts were recorded for this clonotype. This chain joins TRBV6-2 or TRBV6-3 and TRBJ1-1, with D uncertain. Germline V gene lookup returns CDR1 MNHEY and CDR2 SVGEGT. V shed 0 bases and J shed 2 bases, with 10 bases lying between them. This CDR3 has 15 residues. The CDR3 DNA reads as TGTGCCAGCAGTTACTCGCCGGGGATTAACACTGAAGCTTTCTTT. Protein sequence: CASSYSPGINTEAFF.

This clonotype occurred many times. The V gene is TRBV19, the J gene TRBJ1-6, with D perhaps matching TRBD1 (5 bases). The CDR3 spans 15 residues. V lost 5 bases and J lost 5, with 13 bases in between. The germline V gene encodes CDR1 LNHDA and CDR2 SQIVND (reference sequence). In nucleotides, the CDR3 is TGTGCCAGTAGTCCCCAGGGAGTGGATAATTCACCCCTCCACTTT. This gives the protein CASSPQGVDNSPLHF.

The chain is built from TRBV18 and TRBJ2-6; a possible D gene is TRBD1 (5 bases). The V gene lost 6 bases and the J gene lost 0 bases, with 9 bases spanning the gap. Germline V lookup: CDR1 KGHSH, CDR2 LQKENI. This CDR3 comprises 15 residues. Here the CDR3 reads CASSAGFSGANVLTF. The CDR3 DNA is TGTGCCAGCTCGGCAGGGTTCTCTGGGGCCAACGTCCTGACTTTC.

There are many counts of this clonotype. The chain has TRBV12-3 or TRBV12-4 and TRBJ2-1, with D possibly matching TRBD2 (6 bases). V gave up 8 bases and J gave up 2 bases, with 10 bases separating them. The CDR3 consists of 13 residues. In DNA, the CDR3 is TGTGCCAGCGGAGTAGCGGCCTACAATGAGCAGTTCTTC. Residues: CASGVAAYNEQFF.

This clonotype has at least ten counts. The chain couples TRBV12-3 or TRBV12-4 to TRBJ2-7; 8 positions match TRBD2. Losses at the gene ends were 5 bases for V and 4 bases for J; bases not matched to a gene: 16. The CDR3 consists of 17 residues. CDR3 nucleotide sequence: TGTGCCAGCAGTCCACAACCATTACTAGCGGATACTTACGAGCAGTACTTC. Translation: CASSPQPLLADTYEQYF.

This clonotype was found a few times. CDR3 amino acids: CASSQAGFSYNEQFF. In DNA, the CDR3 is TGTGCCAGCAGCCAAGCGGGTTTCTCCTACAATGAGCAGTTCTTC. The genes are TRBV3-1 and TRBJ2-1; D remains ambiguous. Germline CDR1 reads LGHDT; CDR2 reads YNNKEL (reference sequence). CDR3 length: 15 amino acids. The germline V and J ends were trimmed by 1 base and 0 bases, with 7 bases remaining between them.

This clonotype was seen many times. The rearrangement links TRBV12-3 or TRBV12-4 to TRBJ2-1, with D uncertain. This CDR3 is built from 14 residues. The V end lost 2 bases, the J end lost 8 bases, and 13 bases lay between the germline ends. CDR3 in DNA: TGTGCCAGCAGTTTAAGCAAGCTGGGTGATGAGCAGTTCTTC. Translated, it gives CASSLSKLGDEQFF.

This clonotype was seen repeatedly, ten times or more. This chain links TRBV28 with TRBJ2-1; no reliable D call. Trimming removed 4 bases from V and 0 bases from J, with 7 bases in between. The CDR3 extends over 14 amino acids. The germline V gene has CDR1 MDHEN and CDR2 SYDVKM. The CDR3 coding sequence is TGTGCCAGCAGTTCGAGGATCTCCTACAATGAGCAGTTCTTC. Protein: CASSSRISYNEQFF.

This clonotype was detected a few times. This sequence joins TRBV7-2 and TRBJ2-1; 10 nucleotides agree with TRBD2. The CDR3 covers 16 residues. Per germline, CDR1 SGHTA and CDR2 FQGNSA. V trimming: 4 bases; J trimming: 2 bases; junction bases outside the gene matches: 5. In nucleotides, the CDR3 is TGTGCCAGCAGCTCCAACCTAGCGGGAGCCTACAATGAGCAGTTCTTC. Amino acid sequence: CASSSNLAGAYNEQFF.

The V call is TRBV20-1, the J call TRBJ2-5; tentatively, D is TRBD1 or TRBD2 (5 bases each). V lost 5 bases to trimming and J lost 4 bases, with 11 bases between them. CDR1 and CDR2 (germline): DFQATT, SNEGSKA (reference sequence). The CDR3 totals 12 residues. For the CDR3, the DNA is TGCAGTGCTCGGGGCGGAGGAGAGACCCAGTACTTC. Translated, it gives CSARGGGETQYF.

This clonotype was counted at least ten times. This chain connects TRBV5-1 to TRBJ1-1; 9 bases are shared with TRBD1. The junction had 8 bases not matched to a gene; V was cut back by 3 bases and J by 2 bases. This CDR3 has 16 amino acids. In germline, CDR1 is SGHRS, CDR2 YFSETQ. The CDR3 here is CASSSGQGVRNTEAFF. The DNA for the CDR3 is TGCGCCAGCAGCTCGGGACAGGGTGTGCGCAACACTGAAGCTTTCTTT. The entire variable domain, with the rest obtained from reference TRBV5-1 and TRBJ1-1, is as follows: KAGVTQTPRYLIKTRGQQVTLSCSPISGHRSVSWYQQTPGQGLQFLFEYFSETQRNKGNFPGRFSGRQFSNSRSEMNVSTLELGDSALYLCASSSGQGVRNTEAFFGQGTRLTVV.

The table lists this clonotype with a few counts. The CDR3: CATSDFDSLGNEQFF. As DNA, the CDR3 is TGTGCCACCAGTGATTTTGACAGCCTAGGGAATGAGCAGTTCTTC. The rearrangement joins TRBV24-1 to TRBJ2-1; TRBD1 might be the D (5 bases). The germline V gene has CDR1 KGHDR and CDR2 SFDVKD. The V gene lost 1 base and the J gene lost 7 bases, with 13 bases spanning the gap. The CDR3 is 15 residues long.

There are a few counts of this clonotype. This chain connects TRBV9 to TRBJ1-3; D is unclear. This CDR3 region has 15 residues. The V gene's germline CDR1 is SGDLS and CDR2 YYNGEE. V lost 0 bases and J lost 0, with 7 bases in between. CDR3: CASSVEGVSGNTIYF. Here the CDR3 DNA reads TGTGCCAGCAGCGTAGAAGGCGTCTCTGGAAACACCATATATTTT.

The chain couples TRBV24-1 to TRBJ2-1; D possibly corresponds to TRBD2 (5 bases). Trimming took off 3 bases at V and 9 bases at J, with 11 bases between the two ends. Germline V gives CDR1 KGHDR, CDR2 SFDVKD. The length of the CDR3 is 13 residues. The CDR3 protein is CATSDALRGEQFF. DNA for the CDR3: TGTGCCACCAGTGATGCCCTTCGGGGTGAGCAGTTCTTC.

This clonotype was seen repeatedly, ten times or more. The V call is TRBV2, the J call TRBJ1-1, with a possible D match to TRBD1 (5 bases). V was cut by 7 bases and J by 3 bases, with 21 bases left in between. Per the germline V gene, CDR1 is SNHLY and CDR2 is FYNNEI. The CDR3 consists of 16 residues. Here the CDR3 reads CASTDGALGEDTEAFF. Here the CDR3 DNA reads TGTGCCAGCACTGATGGGGCTCTCGGCGAGGACACTGAAGCTTTCTTT. Supplemented by reference TRBV2 and TRBJ1-1, the full variable domain reads EPEVTQTPSHQVTQMGQEVILRCVPISNHLYFYWYRQILGQKVEFLVSFYNNEISEKSEIFDDQFSVERPDGSNFTLKIRSTKLEDSAMYFCASTDGALGEDTEAFFGQGTRLTVV.